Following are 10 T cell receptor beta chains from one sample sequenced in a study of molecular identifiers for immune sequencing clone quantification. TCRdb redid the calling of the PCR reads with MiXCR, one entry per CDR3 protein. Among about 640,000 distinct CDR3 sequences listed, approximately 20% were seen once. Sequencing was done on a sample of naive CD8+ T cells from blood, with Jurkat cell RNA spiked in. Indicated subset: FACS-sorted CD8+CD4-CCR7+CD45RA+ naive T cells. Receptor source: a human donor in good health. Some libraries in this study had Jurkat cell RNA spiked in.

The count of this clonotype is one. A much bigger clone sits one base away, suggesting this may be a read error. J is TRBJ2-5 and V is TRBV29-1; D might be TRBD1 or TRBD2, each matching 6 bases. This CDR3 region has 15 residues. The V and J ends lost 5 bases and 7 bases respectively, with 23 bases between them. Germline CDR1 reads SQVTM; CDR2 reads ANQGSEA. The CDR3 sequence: CSVLPRTAGAGTQYF. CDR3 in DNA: TGCAGCGTTCTCCCTCGGACAGCCGGAGCGGGGACCCAGTACTTC.

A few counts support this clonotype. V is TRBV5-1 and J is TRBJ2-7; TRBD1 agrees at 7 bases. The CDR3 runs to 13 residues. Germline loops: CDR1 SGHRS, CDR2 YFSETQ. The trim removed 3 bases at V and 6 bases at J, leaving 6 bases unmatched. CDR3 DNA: TGCGCCAGCAGCTCGACAGGGTTCGGCGAGCAGTACTTC. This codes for CASSSTGFGEQYF. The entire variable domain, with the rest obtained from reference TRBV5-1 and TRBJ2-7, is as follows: KAGVTQTPRYLIKTRGQQVTLSCSPISGHRSVSWYQQTPGQGLQFLFEYFSETQRNKGNFPGRFSGRQFSNSRSEMNVSTLELGDSALYLCASSSTGFGEQYFGPGTRLTVT.

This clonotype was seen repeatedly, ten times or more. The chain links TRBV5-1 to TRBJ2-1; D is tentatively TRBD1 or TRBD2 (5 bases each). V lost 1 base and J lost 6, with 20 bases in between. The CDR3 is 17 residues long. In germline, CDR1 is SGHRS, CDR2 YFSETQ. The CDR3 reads CASSLWAGSTPSNEQFF. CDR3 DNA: TGCGCCAGCAGCTTGTGGGCAGGGAGCACCCCTTCCAATGAGCAGTTCTTC.

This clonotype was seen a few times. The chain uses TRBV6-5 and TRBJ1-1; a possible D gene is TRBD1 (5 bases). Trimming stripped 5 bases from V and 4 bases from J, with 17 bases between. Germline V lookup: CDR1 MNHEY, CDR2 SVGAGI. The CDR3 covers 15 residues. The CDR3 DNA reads TGTGCCAGCAGTAACCTCCGAGGGGTGGGCACTGAAGCTTTCTTT. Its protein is CASSNLRGVGTEAFF.

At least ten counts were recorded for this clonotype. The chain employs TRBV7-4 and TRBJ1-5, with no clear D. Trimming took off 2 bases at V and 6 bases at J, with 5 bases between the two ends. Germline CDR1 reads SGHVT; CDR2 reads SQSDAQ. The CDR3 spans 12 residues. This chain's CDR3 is CASSLKSQPQHF. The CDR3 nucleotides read TGTGCCAGCAGCTTAAAGAGTCAGCCCCAGCATTTT.

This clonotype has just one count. Here the CDR3 DNA reads TGCGCCAGCAGCAGCTGGGCGGGTCCTCTTCCTGGGGAGACCCAGTACTTC. Its protein is CASSSWAGPLPGETQYF. V usage is TRBV5-1 and J usage is TRBJ2-5; possible D gene TRBD2, 5 bases. V lost 4 bases and J 5 bases, leaving 24 bases between the germline ends. Germline V gives CDR1 SGHRS, CDR2 YFSETQ. CDR3 length equals 17 residues.

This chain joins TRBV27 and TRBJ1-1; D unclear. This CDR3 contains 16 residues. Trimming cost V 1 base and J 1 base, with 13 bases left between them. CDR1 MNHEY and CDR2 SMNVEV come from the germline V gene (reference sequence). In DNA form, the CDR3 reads TGTGCCAGCAGTTTATTGGGGTGGCTAAGGAACACTGAAGCTTTCTTT. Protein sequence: CASSLLGWLRNTEAFF.

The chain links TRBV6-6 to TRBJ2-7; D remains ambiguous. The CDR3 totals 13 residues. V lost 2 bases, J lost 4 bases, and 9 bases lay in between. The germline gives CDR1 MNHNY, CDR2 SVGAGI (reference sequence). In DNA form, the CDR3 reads TGTGCCAGCAGTTACCTGGAATTATACGAGCAGTACTTC. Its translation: CASSYLELYEQYF.

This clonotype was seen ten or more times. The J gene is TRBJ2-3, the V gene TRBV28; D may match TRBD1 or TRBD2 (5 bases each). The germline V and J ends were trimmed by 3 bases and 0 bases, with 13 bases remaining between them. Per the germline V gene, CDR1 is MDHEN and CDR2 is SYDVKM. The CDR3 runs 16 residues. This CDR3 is CASSFYRGASTDTQYF. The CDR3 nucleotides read TGTGCCAGCAGTTTTTATAGGGGAGCTAGCACAGATACGCAGTATTTT.

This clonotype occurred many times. CDR3 sequence: CASSEMGWESDTQYF. CDR3 nucleotides: TGCGCCAGCAGTGAGATGGGCTGGGAGTCAGATACGCAGTATTTT. V and J are TRBV10-1 and TRBJ2-3; tentative D call: TRBD2 (5 bases). Germline assignment: CDR1 WNHNN and CDR2 SYGVQD (reference sequence). The CDR3 length is 15 residues. Between the trimmed V and J ends, which lost 2 bases and 4 bases, there was a span of 13 bases.